This TCR beta chain originates from a study of cytomegalovirus exposure and HLA in healthy donors. Primers: 60 Vbeta forward and 13 Jbeta reverse. Produced via immunoSEQ multiplex PCR; TCRdb's table is partial and in-frame only. The table lists some 130,000 clones. V lost 4 bases to trimming and J lost 7 bases; unmatched junction nucleotides: 9. The CDR3 sequence is 15 residues long. Germline CDR1 SGHRS, CDR2 YFSETQ. Note on this clone: Its matching antigen is unknown.

General observations from the study: TCR beta sequences reportedly predicted the HLA-A and HLA-B alleles of most subjects accurately.

The sequencing sample was made of PBMCs. The chain carries TRBV5-1 and TRBJ2-1; 9 positions match TRBD2. The source is a woman aged 40 to 55 in good health and CMV-seropositive. For the CDR3, the DNA is TGCGCCAGCAGCAAAATAGCGGGAGTAGGGAATGAGCAGTTCTTC. Translated: CASSKIAGVGNEQFF.